Listed below are T cell receptor beta chains from one sample, sequenced in a study of PD-1 blockade in classical Hodgkin lymphoma. Measured with immunoSEQ multiplex PCR; TCRdb has only the in-frame clones, and not every one. This sample has roughly 40,000 clones, with around 78% found just once. Material: peripheral blood mononuclear cells (PBMCs), obtained before the fourth cycle of nivolumab. The receptors derive from a human donor with classical Hodgkin lymphoma. Each CDR3 is given with its conserved first and last residue. A D gene is named only where the DNA matches it firmly. Size is stated for part of the rows, as once, few or many counts, or as a class when the clone is expanded.

>TRBJ1-2|-|-|14|TRBV2
TGTGCCAGCAGTGAATCATGGGCTAACTATGGCTACACCTTC
CASSESWANYGYTF
>TRBJ2-3|-|TRBD1|16|TRBV5-1
TGCGCCAGCAGCTTAGCCGGGACAGGGTTTATAGATACGCAGTATTTT
CASSLAGTGFIDTQYF
>TRBJ1-5|-|-|14|TRBV25-1
TGTGCCAGCAGTCCCAAAGGAGGGGATCAGCCCCAGCATTTT
CASSPKGGDQPQHF
>TRBJ1-1|-|-|14|TRBV6-5
TGTGCCAGCAGGGAGACAGGTCCGGCCCCTGAAGCTTTCTTT
CASRETGPAPEAFF
>TRBJ1-1|-|-|11|TRBV20-1
TGCAGTGCTAGGTCTCCTACAGGAGCTTTCTTT
CSARSPTGAFF
>TRBJ2-1|-|-|15|TRBV19
TGTGCCAGTAGTTTAAGCGGAATCTCCTACAATGAGCAGTTCTTC
CASSLSGISYNEQFF
>TRBJ2-3|-|-|14|TRBV7-9
TGTGCCAGCAGCTTGAAAGTCGCCGATGATACGCAGTATTTT
CASSLKVADDTQYF
>TRBJ2-3|-|TRBD2|19|TRBV5-5
TGTGCCAGCAGCTTGGCCAGAAGCGGGGGGCGCTTTAGCACAGATACGCAGTATTTT
CASSLARSGGRFSTDTQYF
>TRBJ2-7|once|-|14|TRBV5-1
TGCGCCAGCAGCATCCAAGAGGGGACCTACGAGCAGTACTTC
CASSIQEGTYEQYF
>TRBJ2-7|-|-|15|TRBV6-5
TGTGCCAGCAGTTATAGCCGGAGCGGTTTTTACGAGCAGTACTTC
CASSYSRSGFYEQYF
>TRBJ2-1|-|TRBD1|11|TRBV20-1
TGCAGTGGACAGGGGGCAAATGAGCAGTTCTTC
CSGQGANEQFF
>TRBJ2-5|few|-|12|TRBV7-9
TGTGCCAGCAGCTTAGAAGCAGAGACCCAGTACTTC
CASSLEAETQYF
>TRBJ2-7|-|TRBD1|14|TRBV11-3
TGTGCCAGCAGCCTCCGGGACAGGGGCCACGAGCAGTACTTC
CASSLRDRGHEQYF
>TRBJ1-1|-|TRBD1|15|TRBV14
TGTGCCAGCAGCCAAGCAGGGGGCCGTCGCACTGAAGCTTTCTTT
CASSQAGGRRTEAFF
>TRBJ2-7|-|-|13|TRBV7-6
TGTGCCAGCAGGGGGACTGACTCCTACGAGCAGTACTTC
CASRGTDSYEQYF
>TRBJ1-6|few|-|12|TRBV27
TGTGCCAGCATGGGTACCGGAGGCACCCTCCACTTT
CASMGTGGTLHF
>TRBJ2-7|-|-|15|TRBV5-1
TGCGCCAGCAGCGAAAACAGGGTAGAAATCGACGAGCAGTACTTC
CASSENRVEIDEQYF
>TRBJ1-1|-|-|13|TRBV7-9
TGTGCCAGCAGCTTCGGCAGAGACACTGAAGCTTTCTTT
CASSFGRDTEAFF
>TRBJ1-6|-|TRBD1|15|TRBV6-5
TGTGCCAGCAGTTACTGGGACAGGCTTAATTCACCCCTCCACTTT
CASSYWDRLNSPLHF
>TRBJ1-1|few|-|12|TRBV29-1
TGCAGCGTTGAACAACCCAGTGGTGAAGCTTTCTTT
CSVEQPSGEAFF
>TRBJ1-2|-|TRBD1|12|TRBV5-6
TGTGCCAGCACCGGGACAGGGGTTGGCTACACCTTC
CASTGTGVGYTF
>TRBJ2-3|many|TRBD2|15|TRBV6-5
TGTGCCAGCGTACGGGGGGGCCGTGTCACAGATACGCAGTATTTT
CASVRGGRVTDTQYF
>TRBJ2-7|-|-|15|TRBV7-9
TGTGCCAGCAGCCCCCTACCCGGACATTCCTACGAGCAGTACTTC
CASSPLPGHSYEQYF
>TRBJ1-1|-|TRBD1|15|TRBV6-5
TGTGCCAGCACGTTTACAGGGGGGGTGAACACTGAAGCTTTCTTT
CASTFTGGVNTEAFF
>TRBJ2-3|-|-|12|TRBV29-1
TGCAGCTTGGGGAGGATTGCAGATACGCAGTATTTT
CSLGRIADTQYF
>TRBJ2-1|-|TRBD1|15|TRBV5-5
TGTGCCAGCACCCGCACAGGGGACTCCTACAATGAGCAGTTCTTC
CASTRTGDSYNEQFF
>TRBJ1-5|few|-|13|TRBV10-2
TGCGCCAGCAGTGAGGGGGCGCGGCAGCCCCAGCATTTT
CASSEGARQPQHF
>TRBJ1-3|-|-|16|TRBV7-9
TGTGCCAGCAGCTTAATGATGGGGGGCGCCGGAAACACCATATATTTT
CASSLMMGGAGNTIYF
>TRBJ1-2|-|-|13|TRBV5-1
TGCGCCAGCAGCTTGGCGACAAACTATGGCTACACCTTC
CASSLATNYGYTF
>TRBJ2-1|-|-|14|TRBV5-4
TGTGCCAGCAGCTTGGGTAGGTTCTACAATGAGCAGTTCTTC
CASSLGRFYNEQFF
>TRBJ1-5|-|-|17|TRBV19
TGTGCCAGTAGTATTTTTTCAGCGCGGGGGCGGAATCAGCCCCAGCATTTT
CASSIFSARGRNQPQHF
>TRBJ1-6|once|-|15|TRBV18
TGTGCCAGCTCACCACCGGGCTCCTATAATTCACCCCTCCACTTT
CASSPPGSYNSPLHF
>TRBJ2-5|-|-|13|TRBV19
TGTGCCAGTAGTAGCCAGACCCAAGAGACCCAGTACTTC
CASSSQTQETQYF
>TRBJ1-5|-|TRBD1|14|TRBV19
TGTGCCAGTAGTACAACTCAGGGGGATCAGCCCCAGCATTTT
CASSTTQGDQPQHF
>TRBJ1-6|-|-|15|TRBV5-1
TGCGCCAGCAGCTTACGGGAGGAGCCCAATTCACCCCTCCACTTT
CASSLREEPNSPLHF
>TRBJ1-2|-|TRBD1|17|TRBV10-3
TGTGCCATCAGTGAGTCTACGATCCGGACAGGGCGGAGGGGCTACACCTTC
CAISESTIRTGRRGYTF
>TRBJ2-5|-|TRBD1|13|TRBV7-7
TGTGCTAGCAGCCGGGACAGTAGGGAGACCCAGTACTTC
CASSRDSRETQYF